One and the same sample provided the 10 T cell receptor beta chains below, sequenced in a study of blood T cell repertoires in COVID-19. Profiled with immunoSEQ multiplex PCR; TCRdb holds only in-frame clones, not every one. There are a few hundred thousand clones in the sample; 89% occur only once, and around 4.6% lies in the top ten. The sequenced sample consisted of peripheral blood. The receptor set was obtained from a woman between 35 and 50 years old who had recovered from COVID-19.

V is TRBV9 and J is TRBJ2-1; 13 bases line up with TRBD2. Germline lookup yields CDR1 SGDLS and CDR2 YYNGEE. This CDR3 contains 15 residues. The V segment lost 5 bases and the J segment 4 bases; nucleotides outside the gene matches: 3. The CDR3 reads CASSGTSGDYNEQFF. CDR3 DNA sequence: TGTGCCAGCAGTGGGACTAGCGGGGATTACAATGAGCAGTTCTTC.

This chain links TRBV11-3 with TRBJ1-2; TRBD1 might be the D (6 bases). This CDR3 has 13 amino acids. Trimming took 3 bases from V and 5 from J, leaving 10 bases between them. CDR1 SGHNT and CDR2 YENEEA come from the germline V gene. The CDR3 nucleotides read TGTGCCAGCAGCTTGGGGGCGGAGTATGGCTACACCTTC. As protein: CASSLGAEYGYTF.

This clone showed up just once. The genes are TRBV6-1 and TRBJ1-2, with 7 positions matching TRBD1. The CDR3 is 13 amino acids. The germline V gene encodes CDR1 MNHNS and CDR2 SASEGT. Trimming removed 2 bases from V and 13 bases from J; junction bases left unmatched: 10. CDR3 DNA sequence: TGTGCCAGCAGTGAATATCGACAGGGTTCGGTCACCTTC. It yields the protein CASSEYRQGSVTF.

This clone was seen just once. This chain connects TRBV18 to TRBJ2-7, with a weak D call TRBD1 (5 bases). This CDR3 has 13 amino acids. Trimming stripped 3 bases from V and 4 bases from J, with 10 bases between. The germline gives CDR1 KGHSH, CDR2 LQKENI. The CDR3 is CASSPRQFYEQYF. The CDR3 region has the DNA TGTGCCAGCTCACCTAGACAGTTTTACGAGCAGTACTTC.

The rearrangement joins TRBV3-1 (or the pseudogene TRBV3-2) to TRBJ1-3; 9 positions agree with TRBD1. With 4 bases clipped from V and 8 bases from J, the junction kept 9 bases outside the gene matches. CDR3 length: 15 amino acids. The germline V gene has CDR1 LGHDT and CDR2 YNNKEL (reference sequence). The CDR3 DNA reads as TGTGCCAGCAGCCTACCGGGACAGGGCGTTGACACCATATATTTT. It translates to CASSLPGQGVDTIYF.

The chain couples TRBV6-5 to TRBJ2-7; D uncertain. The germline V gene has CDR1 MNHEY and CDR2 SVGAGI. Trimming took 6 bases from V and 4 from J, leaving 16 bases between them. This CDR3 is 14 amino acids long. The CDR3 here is CASSDIFRAYEQYF. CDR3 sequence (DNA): TGTGCCAGCAGCGACATCTTCCGTGCTTACGAGCAGTACTTC.

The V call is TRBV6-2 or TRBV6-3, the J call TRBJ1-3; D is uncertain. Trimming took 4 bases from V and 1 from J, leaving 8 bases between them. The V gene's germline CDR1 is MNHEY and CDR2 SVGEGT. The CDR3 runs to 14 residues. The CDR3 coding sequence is TGTGCCAGCAGTTCAGGAGGGTCTGGAAACACCATATATTTT. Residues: CASSSGGSGNTIYF.

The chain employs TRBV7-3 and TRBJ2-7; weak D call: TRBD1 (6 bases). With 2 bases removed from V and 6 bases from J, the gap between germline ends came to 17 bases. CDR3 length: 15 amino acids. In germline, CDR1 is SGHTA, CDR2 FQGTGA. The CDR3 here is CASSLVPGPGAEQYF. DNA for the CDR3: TGTGCCAGCAGCTTAGTCCCCGGGCCAGGGGCCGAGCAGTACTTC. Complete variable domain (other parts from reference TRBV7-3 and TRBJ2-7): GAGVSQTPSNKVTEKGKYVELRCDPISGHTALYWYRQSLGQGPEFLIYFQGTGAADDSGLPNDRFFAVRPEGSVSTLKIQRTERGDSAVYLCASSLVPGPGAEQYFGPGTRLTVT.

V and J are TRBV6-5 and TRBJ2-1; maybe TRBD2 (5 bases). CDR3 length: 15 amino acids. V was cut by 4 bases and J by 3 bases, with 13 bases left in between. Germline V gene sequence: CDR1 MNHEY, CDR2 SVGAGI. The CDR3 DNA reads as TGTGCCAGCAGTTTAACGACGGGGAGCTACAATGAGCAGTTCTTC. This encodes CASSLTTGSYNEQFF.

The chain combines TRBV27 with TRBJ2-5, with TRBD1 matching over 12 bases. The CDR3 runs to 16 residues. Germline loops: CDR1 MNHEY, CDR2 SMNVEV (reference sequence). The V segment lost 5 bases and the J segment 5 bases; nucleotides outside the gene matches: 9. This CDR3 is CASSPRDRGPGETQYF. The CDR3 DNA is TGTGCCAGCAGTCCCCGGGACAGGGGGCCGGGGGAGACCCAGTACTTC.